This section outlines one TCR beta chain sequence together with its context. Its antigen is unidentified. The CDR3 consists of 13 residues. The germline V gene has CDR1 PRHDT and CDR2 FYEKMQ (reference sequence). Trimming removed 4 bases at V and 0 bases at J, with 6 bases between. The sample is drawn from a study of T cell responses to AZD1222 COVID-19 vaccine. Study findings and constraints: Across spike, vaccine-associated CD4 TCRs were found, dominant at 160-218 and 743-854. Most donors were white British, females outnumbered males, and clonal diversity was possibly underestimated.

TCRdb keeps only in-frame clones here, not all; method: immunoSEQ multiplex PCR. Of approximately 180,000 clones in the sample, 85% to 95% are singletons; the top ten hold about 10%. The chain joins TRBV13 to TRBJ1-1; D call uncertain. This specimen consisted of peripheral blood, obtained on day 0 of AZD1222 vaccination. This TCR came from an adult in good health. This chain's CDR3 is CASSSGMNTEAFF. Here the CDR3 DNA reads TGTGCCAGCAGCTCCGGGATGAACACTGAAGCTTTCTTT.